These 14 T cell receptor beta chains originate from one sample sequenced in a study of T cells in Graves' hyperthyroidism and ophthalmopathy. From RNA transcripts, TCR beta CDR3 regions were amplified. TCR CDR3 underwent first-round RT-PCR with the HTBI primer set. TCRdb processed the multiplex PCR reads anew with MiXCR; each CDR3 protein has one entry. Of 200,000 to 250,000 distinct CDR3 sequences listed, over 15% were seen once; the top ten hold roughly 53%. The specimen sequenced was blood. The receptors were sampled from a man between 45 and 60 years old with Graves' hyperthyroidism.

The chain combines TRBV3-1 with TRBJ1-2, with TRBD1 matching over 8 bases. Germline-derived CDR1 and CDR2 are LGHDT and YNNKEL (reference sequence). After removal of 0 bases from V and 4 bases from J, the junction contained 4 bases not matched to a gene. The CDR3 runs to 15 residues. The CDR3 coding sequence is TGTGCCAGCAGCCAAGACCAGGGGGCTAGCTATGGCTACACCTTC. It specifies CASSQDQGASYGYTF.

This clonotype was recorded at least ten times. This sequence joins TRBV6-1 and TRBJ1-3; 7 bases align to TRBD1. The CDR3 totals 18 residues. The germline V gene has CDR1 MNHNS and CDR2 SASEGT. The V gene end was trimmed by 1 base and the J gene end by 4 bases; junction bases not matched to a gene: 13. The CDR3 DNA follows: TGTGCCAGCAGTGAAGACGTGTACAGGGGAACGTCAGGAAACACCATATATTTT. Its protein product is CASSEDVYRGTSGNTIYF.

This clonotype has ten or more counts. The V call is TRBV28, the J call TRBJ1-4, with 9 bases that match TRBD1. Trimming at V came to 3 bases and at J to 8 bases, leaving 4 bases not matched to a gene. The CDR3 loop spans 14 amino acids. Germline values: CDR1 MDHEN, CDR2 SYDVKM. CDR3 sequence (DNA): TGTGCCAGCAGTTTCGGGACAGGGCGGGAAAAACTGTTTTTT. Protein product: CASSFGTGREKLFF.

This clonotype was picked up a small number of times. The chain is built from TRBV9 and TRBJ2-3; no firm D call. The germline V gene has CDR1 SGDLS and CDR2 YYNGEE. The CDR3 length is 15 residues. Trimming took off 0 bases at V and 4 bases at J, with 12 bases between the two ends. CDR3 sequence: CASSVAIGQADTQYF. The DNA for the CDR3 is TGTGCCAGCAGCGTAGCTATTGGTCAGGCAGATACGCAGTATTTT.

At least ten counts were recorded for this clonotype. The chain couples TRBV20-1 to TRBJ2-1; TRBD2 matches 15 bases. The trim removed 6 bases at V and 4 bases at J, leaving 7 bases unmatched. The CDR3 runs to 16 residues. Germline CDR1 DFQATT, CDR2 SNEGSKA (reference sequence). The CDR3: CSAMGLAGGYYNEQFF. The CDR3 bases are TGCAGTGCAATGGGACTAGCGGGAGGATATTACAATGAGCAGTTCTTC.

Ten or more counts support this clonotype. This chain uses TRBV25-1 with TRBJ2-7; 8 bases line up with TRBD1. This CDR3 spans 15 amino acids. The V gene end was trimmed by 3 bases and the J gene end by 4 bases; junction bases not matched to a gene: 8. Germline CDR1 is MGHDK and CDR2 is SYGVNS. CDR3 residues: CASSEAGGRRYEQYF. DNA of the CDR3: TGTGCCAGCAGTGAGGCAGGGGGCCGCAGATACGAGCAGTACTTC.

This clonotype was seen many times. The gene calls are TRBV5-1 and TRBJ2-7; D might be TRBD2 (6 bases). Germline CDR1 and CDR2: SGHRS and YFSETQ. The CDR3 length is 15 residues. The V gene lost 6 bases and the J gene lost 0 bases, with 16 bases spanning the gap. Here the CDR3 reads CASIVRERSSYEQYF. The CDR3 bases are TGCGCCAGCATAGTGCGGGAAAGGAGCTCCTACGAGCAGTACTTC. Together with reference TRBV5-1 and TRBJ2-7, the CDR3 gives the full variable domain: KAGVTQTPRYLIKTRGQQVTLSCSPISGHRSVSWYQQTPGQGLQFLFEYFSETQRNKGNFPGRFSGRQFSNSRSEMNVSTLELGDSALYLCASIVRERSSYEQYFGPGTRLTVT.

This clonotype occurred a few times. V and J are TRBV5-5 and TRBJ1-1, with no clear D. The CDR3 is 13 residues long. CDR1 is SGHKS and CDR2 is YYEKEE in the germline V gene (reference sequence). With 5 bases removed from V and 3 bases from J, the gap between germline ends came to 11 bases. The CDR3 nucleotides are TGTGCCAGCAGTCGGGATTTTGACACTGAAGCTTTCTTT. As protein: CASSRDFDTEAFF.

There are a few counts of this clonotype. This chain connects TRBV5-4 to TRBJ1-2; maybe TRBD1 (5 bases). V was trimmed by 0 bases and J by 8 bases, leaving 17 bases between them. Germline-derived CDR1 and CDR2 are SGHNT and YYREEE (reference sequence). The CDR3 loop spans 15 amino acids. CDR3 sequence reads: CASSLGGRTGEGYTF. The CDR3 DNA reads TGTGCCAGCAGCTTGGGGGGGAGAACCGGAGAGGGCTACACCTTC.

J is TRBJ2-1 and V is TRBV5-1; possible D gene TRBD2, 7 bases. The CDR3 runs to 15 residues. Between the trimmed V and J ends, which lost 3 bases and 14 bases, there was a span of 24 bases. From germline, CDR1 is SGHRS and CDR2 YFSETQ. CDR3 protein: CASSSVPGAPSGEFF. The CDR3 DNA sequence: TGCGCCAGCAGCTCCGTGCCAGGGGCCCCGAGCGGGGAGTTCTTC.

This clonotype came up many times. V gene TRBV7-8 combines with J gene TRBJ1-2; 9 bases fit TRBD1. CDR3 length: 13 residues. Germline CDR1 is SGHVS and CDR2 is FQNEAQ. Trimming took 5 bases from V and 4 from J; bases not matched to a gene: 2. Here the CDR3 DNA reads TGTGCCAGCAGCGTACAGGGGGCCTATGGCTACACCTTC. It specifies CASSVQGAYGYTF.

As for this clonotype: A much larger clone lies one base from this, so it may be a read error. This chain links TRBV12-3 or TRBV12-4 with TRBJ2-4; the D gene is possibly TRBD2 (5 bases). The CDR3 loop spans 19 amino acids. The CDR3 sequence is CASSPKSVPFFLAKSIQYF. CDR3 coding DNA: TGTGCCAGCAGCCCGAAGTCGGTTCCTTTTTTTCTAGCCAAAAGCATTCAGTACTTC.

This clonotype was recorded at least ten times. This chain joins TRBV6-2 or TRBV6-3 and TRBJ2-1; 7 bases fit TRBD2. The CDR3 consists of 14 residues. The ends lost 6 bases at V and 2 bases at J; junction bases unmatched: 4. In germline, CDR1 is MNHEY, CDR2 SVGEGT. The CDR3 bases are TGTGCCAGCAGGCGGCGGGAGACCTACAATGAGCAGTTCTTC. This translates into CASRRRETYNEQFF.

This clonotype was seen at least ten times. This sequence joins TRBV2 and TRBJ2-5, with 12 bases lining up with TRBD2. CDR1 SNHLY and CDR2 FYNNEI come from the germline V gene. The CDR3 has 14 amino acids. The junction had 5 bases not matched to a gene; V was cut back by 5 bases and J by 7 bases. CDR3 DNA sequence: TGTGCCAGCAGTCTAGCGGGAGGGCCCGGGACCCAGTACTTC. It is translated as CASSLAGGPGTQYF.